This entry lists 22 T cell receptor beta chains sequenced from one sample in a study of PD-L1 blockade in urothelial cancer. The sample's time point: pretreatment peripheral blood. Libraries were prepared by immunoSEQ multiplex PCR; TCRdb keeps only in-frame clonotypes and omits some of them. The repertoire consists of 30,000 to 40,000 clones, with just under 85% occurring once and the leading ten covering 13% to 15%. Source: PBMCs, taken around atezolizumab (anti-PD-L1) treatment. The receptors were gathered from an elderly man with urothelial cancer.

The gene calls are TRBV30 and TRBJ2-5, with TRBD1 matching 8 bases. Germline CDR1 and CDR2: GTSNPN and SVGIG (reference sequence). The CDR3 has 14 amino acids. The J segment lost 4 bases and the V segment lost 4 bases, leaving 8 bases of the junction unmatched. In DNA, the CDR3 is TGTGCCTGGACCCCCGGACAGGGTCGAGAGACCCAGTACTTC. Protein: CAWTPGQGRETQYF.

This chain connects TRBV2 to TRBJ2-1; 8 nucleotides match TRBD2. The CDR3 sequence is 13 residues long. The germline V gene has CDR1 SNHLY and CDR2 FYNNEI. With 6 bases clipped from V and 4 bases from J, the junction kept 2 bases outside the gene matches. The CDR3 sequence is CASRTSVYNEQFF. CDR3 in DNA: TGTGCCAGCAGGACTAGCGTTTACAATGAGCAGTTCTTC.

The V gene is TRBV6-6, the J gene TRBJ2-1; TRBD2 matches at 13 bases. Losses at the gene ends were 5 bases for V and 9 bases for J; bases not matched to a gene: 10. This CDR3 is 16 amino acids long. Germline CDR1 MNHNY, CDR2 SVGAGI (reference sequence). The CDR3 loop is CASSHDTGTSGVEQFF. CDR3 nucleotide sequence: TGTGCCAGCAGTCACGATACCGGGACTAGCGGGGTTGAGCAGTTCTTC.

Only one count was recorded for this clone. V is TRBV7-2 and J is TRBJ2-3, with 7 bases matching TRBD2. The CDR3 sequence is 14 residues long. The ends lost 8 bases at V and 4 bases at J; junction bases unmatched: 9. The germline gives CDR1 SGHTA, CDR2 FQGNSA. The CDR3 bases are TGTGCCAGCGTAGTAGGCGGGAGCTCAGATACGCAGTATTTT. Protein product: CASVVGGSSDTQYF.

This clone has just a few counts. The chain recombines TRBV28 with TRBJ2-7; D might be TRBD2 (6 bases). V was trimmed by 5 bases and J by 0 bases, leaving 17 bases between them. The CDR3 consists of 16 residues. Germline V gene data show CDR1 as MDHEN and CDR2 as SYDVKM. The CDR3 region has the DNA TGTGCCAGCAGTCTATTCGGTACGGGAGTCTCCTACGAGCAGTACTTC. Encoded protein: CASSLFGTGVSYEQYF.

V usage is TRBV10-2 and J usage is TRBJ2-2; tentatively, D is TRBD1 (5 bases). Trimming cost V 4 bases and J 0 bases, with 6 bases left between them. This CDR3 is built from 14 residues. Germline-derived CDR1 and CDR2 are WSHSY and SAAADI. CDR3 amino acids: CASSGRANTGELFF. CDR3 in DNA: TGCGCCAGCAGTGGCAGGGCGAACACCGGGGAGCTGTTTTTT.

As DNA, the CDR3 is TGTGCCAGCAGCTCGTGGAGGGGCGAATCCTACAATGAGCAGTTCTTC. This encodes CASSSWRGESYNEQFF. The V and J genes are TRBV7-9 and TRBJ2-1, with D possibly being TRBD2 (6 bases). CDR3 length: 16 amino acids. The V gene lost 4 bases and the J gene lost 1 base, with 14 bases spanning the gap. Per germline, CDR1 SEHNR and CDR2 FQNEAQ (reference sequence).

The gene calls are TRBV7-9 and TRBJ2-7; D unclear. The length of the CDR3 is 13 residues. Germline V gene sequence: CDR1 SEHNR, CDR2 FQNEAQ (reference sequence). The V end lost 1 base, the J end lost 1 base, and 5 bases lay between the germline ends. The CDR3: CASSLDESYEQYF. Here the CDR3 DNA reads TGTGCCAGCAGCTTAGATGAGTCCTACGAGCAGTACTTC.

This sequence joins TRBV6-6 and TRBJ2-7; D ambiguous. The ends were cut back, 5 bases at V and 0 bases at J, with 11 bases in the middle. Germline CDR1 and CDR2: MNHNY and SVGAGI (reference sequence). The CDR3 runs 14 residues. The CDR3: CASSPYRSSYEQYF. The CDR3, as DNA: TGTGCCAGCAGTCCTTACAGAAGCTCCTACGAGCAGTACTTC.

V gene TRBV10-3 combines with J gene TRBJ1-1; 7 bases map to TRBD1. The CDR3 totals 12 residues. V gave up 4 bases and J gave up 8 bases; unmatched junction bases: 4. Germline CDR1 and CDR2: ENHRY and SYGVKD. CDR3 residues: CAISGGDSEAFF. The CDR3 nucleotides are TGTGCCATCAGTGGAGGGGACAGCGAAGCTTTCTTT.

The chain uses TRBV28 and TRBJ1-4; 9 nucleotides align to TRBD1. Trimming at V came to 4 bases and at J to 8 bases, leaving 8 bases not matched to a gene. Germline V lookup: CDR1 MDHEN, CDR2 SYDVKM. This CDR3 region has 15 residues. The CDR3 DNA is TGTGCCAGCAGTTCGCCGGGACAGGGTGGAGAAAAACTGTTTTTT. Amino acid sequence: CASSSPGQGGEKLFF.

V usage is TRBV28 and J usage is TRBJ1-3; D gene ambiguous. V was clipped by 4 bases and J by 0 bases, with 13 bases between them. CDR3 size: 16 residues. CDR1 and CDR2 from the germline V gene are MDHEN and SYDVKM. The CDR3 sequence is CASSSAGLSSGNTIYF. In DNA form, the CDR3 reads TGTGCCAGCAGTTCCGCTGGTCTAAGCTCTGGAAACACCATATATTTT.

CDR3 amino acids: CASSWTGTVSYEQYF. CDR3 in DNA: TGTGCCAGCAGTTGGACAGGGACCGTCTCCTACGAGCAGTACTTC. The chain employs TRBV27 and TRBJ2-7; TRBD1 aligns across 8 bases. Germline CDR1 reads MNHEY; CDR2 reads SMNVEV (reference sequence). This CDR3 comprises 15 residues. V was pared by 4 bases and J by 0 bases, with 5 bases of the junction left unmatched.

This clone was counted between two and nine times. V usage is TRBV6-5 and J usage is TRBJ2-1, with TRBD2 identical over 10 bases. The CDR3 has 14 amino acids. The germline gives CDR1 MNHEY, CDR2 SVGAGI. The ends lost 8 bases at V and 5 bases at J; junction bases unmatched: 6. CDR3 nucleotides: TGTGCCAGCGGTATAGCGGGAGGCCACAATGAGCAGTTCTTC. Encoded protein: CASGIAGGHNEQFF.

This chain links TRBV6-1 with TRBJ2-7; TRBD2 is a possible D gene (5 bases). This CDR3 is built from 17 residues. V lost 2 bases, J lost 0 bases, and 17 bases lay in between. From germline, CDR1 is MNHNS and CDR2 SASEGT. CDR3 sequence: CASSESFGMGSSYEQYF. In nucleotides, the CDR3 is TGTGCCAGCAGTGAATCGTTCGGGATGGGTTCCTCCTACGAGCAGTACTTC.

The genes are TRBV20-1 and TRBJ1-5; 7 nucleotides match TRBD1. The V and J ends lost 5 bases and 13 bases, in that order; junction bases with no gene match: 5. Per the germline V gene, CDR1 is DFQATT and CDR2 is SNEGSKA (reference sequence). The CDR3 contains 10 residues. DNA for the CDR3: TGCAGTGCTGGGACAGCGAAACAGCATTTT. Translated: CSAGTAKQHF.

V is TRBV6-5 and J is TRBJ2-3; the D is unclear. The CDR3 sequence is 13 residues long. The germline V gene encodes CDR1 MNHEY and CDR2 SVGAGI. V lost 6 bases to trimming and J lost 6 bases, with 13 bases between them. The CDR3 DNA reads as TGTGCCAGCAGACGGGTGTCGGAGGATACGCAGTATTTT. As protein: CASRRVSEDTQYF.

This clone has a handful of counts. The CDR3, as DNA: TGTGCCTGGAGTACAGGTTCCTATGGCTACACCTTC. This encodes CAWSTGSYGYTF. The chain links TRBV30 to TRBJ1-2, with a possible D match to TRBD1 (5 bases). Germline CDR1 reads GTSNPN; CDR2 reads SVGIG (reference sequence). Trimming pared 2 bases from V and 4 bases from J, leaving 8 bases between. The CDR3 covers 12 residues.

This chain connects TRBV19 to TRBJ1-5; D gene unclear. Trimming took 2 bases from V and 0 from J, leaving 11 bases between them. The germline CDR1 and CDR2 sequences are LNHDA and SQIVND (reference sequence). The CDR3 contains 16 residues. CDR3 sequence reads: CASSIMAGFSNQPQHF. For the CDR3, the DNA is TGTGCCAGTAGTATAATGGCGGGATTTAGCAATCAGCCCCAGCATTTT. The variable domain in full, with the rest retrieved from reference TRBV19 and TRBJ1-5, is DGGITQSPKYLFRKEGQNVTLSCEQNLNHDAMYWYRQDPGQGLRLIYYSQIVNDFQKGDIAEGYSVSREKKESFPLTVTSAQKNPTAFYLCASSIMAGFSNQPQHFGDGTRLSIL.

The chain combines TRBV29-1 with TRBJ1-1, with a possible D match to TRBD1 (5 bases). Per the germline V gene, CDR1 is SQVTM and CDR2 is ANQGSEA. The CDR3 spans 12 residues. Trimming shortened V by 2 bases and J by 10 bases, and 14 bases separated the two germline ends. Here the CDR3 DNA reads TGCAGCGTTGAATCCCATGGCAGGGCAGCTTTCTTT. It is translated as CSVESHGRAAFF.

This rearrangement joins TRBV5-1 to TRBJ2-7, with TRBD2 matching 7 bases. The CDR3 is 15 amino acids. V shed 2 bases, J shed 0 bases, and the junction held 5 bases outside the gene matches. Germline V gene sequence: CDR1 SGHRS, CDR2 YFSETQ. The CDR3 DNA follows: TGCGCCAGCAGCTTATTTGGCGGGAGCTCCTACGAGCAGTACTTC. Protein: CASSLFGGSSYEQYF.

CDR3 coding DNA: TGTGCCAGCAGCTTGTGGACTAGCGGTACCTCCTACAATGAGCAGTTCTTC. Translating it yields CASSLWTSGTSYNEQFF. The chain joins TRBV5-5 to TRBJ2-1; 10 nucleotides line up with TRBD2. The germline V gene encodes CDR1 SGHKS and CDR2 YYEKEE (reference sequence). V shed 1 base, J shed 0 bases, and the junction held 4 bases outside the gene matches. The length of the CDR3 is 17 residues.